This TCR beta chain was recorded in a study of technical replicates of blood from a handful of donors. Assay: immunoSEQ multiplex PCR; the TCRdb copy retains only in-frame clones and omits some. This table holds around 90,000 clones, over 90% found once. The germline V gene encodes CDR1 SGDLS and CDR2 YYNGEE. V was cut by 4 bases and J by 3 bases, with 13 bases left in between. The CDR3 contains 14 residues. In its sample, this clone was seen once. This TCR derives from a human donor in good health. Sequenced: T cells isolated from PBMCs. The gene calls are TRBV9 and TRBJ2-5; D is perhaps TRBD1 (6 bases). The chain's CDR3 is CASSPGQQKETQYF. CDR3 nucleotides: TGTGCCAGCAGCCCCGGACAGCAGAAAGAGACCCAGTACTTC.